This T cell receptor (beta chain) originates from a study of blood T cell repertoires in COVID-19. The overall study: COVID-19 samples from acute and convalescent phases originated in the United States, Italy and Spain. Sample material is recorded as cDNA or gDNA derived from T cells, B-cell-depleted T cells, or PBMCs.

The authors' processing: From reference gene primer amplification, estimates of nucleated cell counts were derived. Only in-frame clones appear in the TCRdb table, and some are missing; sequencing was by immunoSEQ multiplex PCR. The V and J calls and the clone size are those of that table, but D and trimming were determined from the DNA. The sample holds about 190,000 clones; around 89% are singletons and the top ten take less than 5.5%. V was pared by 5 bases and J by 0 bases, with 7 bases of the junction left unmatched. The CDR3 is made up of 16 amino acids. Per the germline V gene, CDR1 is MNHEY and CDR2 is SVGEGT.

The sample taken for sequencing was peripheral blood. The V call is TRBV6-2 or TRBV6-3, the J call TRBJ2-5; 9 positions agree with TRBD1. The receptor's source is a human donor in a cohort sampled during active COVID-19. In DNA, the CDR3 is TGTGCCAGCAGTCCGAGGACAGGGGAGGACCAAGAGACCCAGTACTTC. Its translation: CASSPRTGEDQETQYF.